This TCR beta chain was documented in a study of Ad26.COV2.S vaccination and SARS-CoV-2 variants. Trimming removed 8 bases from V and 1 base from J, with 9 bases in between. CDR1 LNHNV and CDR2 YYDKDF come from the germline V gene (reference sequence). CDR3 length equals 12 residues. TCRdb's table, derived via immunoSEQ multiplex PCR, lists solely in-frame clones and lacks some. The table has about 440,000 clones, about 92% seen once. Treatment reported: around 19 received Ad26.COV2.S at low or high dose, single or two shots; 5 received placebo; per-sample allocation not given. Sampling took place 63 days after the first vaccine or placebo injection.

The material was peripheral blood, obtained in a trial of Ad26.COV2.S vaccine versus placebo. This sequence was found in a person aged 18-65 years who received the Ad26.COV2.S COVID-19 vaccine or a placebo. The chain employs TRBV15 and TRBJ2-7; D call uncertain. The DNA of the CDR3 is TGTGCCACCCACGCCCATTCCTACGAGCAGTACTTC. It codes for CATHAHSYEQYF.